Listed below are T cell receptor beta chains from one sample, sequenced in a study of blood T cells in healthy people across ages. TCRdb passed the 5' RACE reads through MiXCR, listing each CDR3 protein once. The sample consists of about 1,000,000 distinct CDR3 sequences, under 45% of them appearing once. Sequencing was done on a sample of blood. All receptors come from an older woman in good health. CDR3s leave out the opening cysteine and the closing phenylalanine or tryptophan.

TRBV4-2	TRBJ1-6	ASSQDRSGKPLH
TRBV18	NA	ASSPKGDLEQY
TRBV5-5	TRBJ2-5	ASSLGRSLGEETQY
TRBV29-1	TRBJ2-1	SVGLAGGVNNEQF
TRBV20-1	TRBJ1-2	SAFRAGTGIRSGYT
TRBV6-6	TRBJ1-1	ASSYGEKAF
TRBV12-3/TRBV12-4	TRBJ2-3	ASSSPGLAGVGEDTQY
TRBV5-1	TRBJ2-2	ASGSGGDTGELF
TRBV9	NA	ASSVGGQGFYEQY
TRBV20-1	TRBJ2-7	SASSLAGRGPYEQY
TRBV5-5	TRBJ2-1	ASSFVGSSYNEQF
TRBV20-1	TRBJ2-1	SAKPPAQTNEQF
TRBV15	TRBJ2-3	ATSRDLFTSGRGTDTQY
TRBV12-3/TRBV12-4	TRBJ2-7	ASRPTSGSYEQY
TRBV5-1	TRBJ1-2	ASSLTPGQIYGYT
TRBV10-3	TRBJ1-2	AISGQGYGYT
TRBV12-3/TRBV12-4	TRBJ2-1	ASSFRDYSSREQF
TRBV2	TRBJ1-2	ASSIGLYYGYT
TRBV28	TRBJ2-3	ASSLRGGGGIRADTQY